Below, 23 T cell receptor beta chains from the same sample are listed, as sequenced in a study of neoadjuvant anti-PD-1 for oral cavity cancer. The repertoire was sequenced with immunoSEQ multiplex PCR; TCRdb's copy has only in-frame clones and lacks some. The repertoire holds around 81,000 clones, with approximately 80% as singletons. The sample here was PBMCs, taken before nivolumab (anti-PD-1) treatment. The source of these receptors is a person between 40 and 80 years old with oral cavity squamous cell carcinoma.

This rearrangement joins TRBV4-1 to TRBJ1-5; maybe TRBD1 (5 bases). This CDR3 has 17 amino acids. The germline gives CDR1 MGHRA, CDR2 YSYEKL. Trimming took off 2 bases at V and 0 bases at J, with 14 bases between the two ends. CDR3 in amino acids: CASSQSPQGNSNQPQHF. CDR3 in DNA: TGCGCCAGCAGCCAATCCCCGCAGGGAAATAGCAATCAGCCCCAGCATTTT.

The V call is TRBV30, the J call TRBJ1-3, with D possibly matching TRBD1 (6 bases). Per the germline V gene, CDR1 is GTSNPN and CDR2 is SVGIG (reference sequence). The CDR3 extends over 14 amino acids. The V end lost 4 bases, the J end lost 6 bases, and 16 bases lay between the germline ends. The CDR3 DNA is TGTGCCTGGACAATGACCGGGACAACAAACACCATATATTTT. This codes for CAWTMTGTTNTIYF.

The chain joins TRBV28 to TRBJ1-4; no reliable D call. Germline CDR1 MDHEN, CDR2 SYDVKM. Deletions cut 3 bases from V and 7 bases from J, with 9 bases between. The CDR3 extends over 13 amino acids. DNA for the CDR3: TGTGCCAGCAGTTTTACGGTATTTGAAAAACTGTTTTTT. Protein product: CASSFTVFEKLFF. Combining the CDR3 with reference TRBV28 and TRBJ1-4 gives the whole variable domain DVKVTQSSRYLVKRTGEKVFLECVQDMDHENMFWYRQDPGLGLRLIYFSYDVKMKEKGDIPEGYSVSREKKERFSLILESASTNQTSMYLCASSFTVFEKLFFGSGTQLSVL.

This clone was observed once. The gene calls are TRBV29-1 and TRBJ1-5; 10 nucleotides align to TRBD1. Germline V gives CDR1 SQVTM, CDR2 ANQGSEA. This CDR3 region has 13 residues. V shed 7 bases, J shed 6 bases, and the junction held 6 bases outside the gene matches. The CDR3 reads CSAGTGDTQPQHF. The CDR3 nucleotides read TGCAGCGCCGGGACAGGGGATACTCAGCCCCAGCATTTT.

For this clone: The junction shows a germline mismatch at one end, possibly a read error. CDR3 amino acids: CASSRYTDTQYF. The CDR3, as DNA: TGTGCTAGCAGCCGTTACACAGATACGCAGTATTTT. The chain uses TRBV11-2 and TRBJ2-3; D gene ambiguous. CDR3 length: 12 residues. CDR1 and CDR2 from the germline V gene are SGHAT and FQNNGV.

This clone has only one observation. The chain links TRBV11-2 to TRBJ2-1; D is ambiguous. The CDR3 is 13 residues long. Germline V gene lookup returns CDR1 SGHAT and CDR2 FQNNGV. Between the trimmed V and J ends, which lost 2 bases and 5 bases, there was a span of 7 bases. This CDR3 reads CASSLPGNNEQFF. CDR3 coding DNA: TGTGCCAGCAGCTTACCTGGGAACAATGAGCAGTTCTTC. The entire variable domain, with the rest obtained from reference TRBV11-2 and TRBJ2-1, is as follows: EAGVAQSPRYKIIEKRQSVAFWCNPISGHATLYWYQQILGQGPKLLIQFQNNGVVDDSQLPKDRFSAERLKGVDSTLKIQPAKLEDSAVYLCASSLPGNNEQFFGPGTRLTVL.

The chain combines TRBV6-5 with TRBJ1-2, with 9 positions matching TRBD1. The V and J ends lost 2 bases and 8 bases, in that order; junction bases with no gene match: 9. Germline CDR1 is MNHEY and CDR2 is SVGAGI. This CDR3 has 15 residues. CDR3 bases: TGTGCCAGCAGTTACACCCTAACGGGACAGGGCGGCTACACCTTC. This sequence encodes CASSYTLTGQGGYTF.

The rearrangement joins TRBV5-5 to TRBJ2-7; 10 positions agree with TRBD2. Germline assignment: CDR1 SGHKS and CDR2 YYEKEE (reference sequence). The CDR3 length is 15 residues. Germline trimming cut 1 base from V and 0 bases from J; bases unmatched to any gene: 1. CDR3 coding DNA: TGTGCCAGCAGCTTGAGCGGGAGGGGCTCCTACGAGCAGTACTTC. This translates into CASSLSGRGSYEQYF.

This chain uses TRBV6-1 with TRBJ2-7, with 10 bases identical to TRBD1. In germline, CDR1 is MNHNS, CDR2 SASEGT. The CDR3 is 15 amino acids. V dropped 7 bases and J dropped 3; count of bases not matched to a gene: 9. CDR3 nucleotide sequence: TGTGCCAGCAAACGACAGGGGGCCGTAGTCTACGAGCAGTACTTC. It codes for CASKRQGAVVYEQYF.

This clone came up once. The chain recombines TRBV6-1 with TRBJ2-1, with TRBD2 identical over 9 bases. The germline V gene has CDR1 MNHNS and CDR2 SASEGT. J lost 2 bases, V lost 1 base, and 3 bases had no gene match. The length of the CDR3 is 16 residues. CDR3 sequence (DNA): TGTGCCAGCAGTGAAGTAAGCGGGGGGACCTACAATGAGCAGTTCTTC. Protein sequence: CASSEVSGGTYNEQFF.

The chain couples TRBV28 to TRBJ1-2; D not certain. The germline gives CDR1 MDHEN, CDR2 SYDVKM. Trimming left V 6 bases short and J 3 bases short, with 17 bases between. This CDR3 is 15 amino acids long. DNA for the CDR3: TGTGCCAGCAGCCGACGGGCCTCCGGCCACTATGGCTACACCTTC. Translated: CASSRRASGHYGYTF.

The V call is TRBV7-6, the J call TRBJ2-3, with a tentative D call TRBD1 (6 bases). Looked up from germline, CDR1 is SGHVS and CDR2 is FNYEAQ. The V end was cut by 0 bases, the J end by 2 bases, with 12 bases between. This CDR3 has 16 residues. CDR3 nucleotides: TGTGCCAGCAGCTTAGCGGGGGCCGCAGCCACAGATACGCAGTATTTT. This codes for CASSLAGAAATDTQYF.

In this sample, this clone turned up once. The chain joins TRBV11-2 to TRBJ2-5, with D tentatively TRBD2 (6 bases). Trimming pared 10 bases from V and 3 bases from J, leaving 24 bases between. Germline V gives CDR1 SGHAT, CDR2 FQNNGV. This CDR3 spans 16 amino acids. CDR3 loop: CATCLGVRGRKETQYF. The CDR3 DNA reads as TGTGCCACCTGCCTTGGGGTTCGAGGGAGGAAAGAGACCCAGTACTTC.

The V gene is TRBV27, the J gene TRBJ2-3, with D possibly being TRBD1 (6 bases). Trimming shortened V by 6 bases and J by 4 bases, and 8 bases separated the two germline ends. CDR3 length: 12 amino acids. Looked up from germline, CDR1 is MNHEY and CDR2 is SMNVEV (reference sequence). Here the CDR3 reads CASRQGSDTQYF. In DNA, the CDR3 is TGTGCCAGCAGACAGGGATCAGATACGCAGTATTTT.

The gene calls are TRBV5-1 and TRBJ2-4; TRBD1 is a possible D gene (5 bases). This CDR3 is 14 amino acids long. Germline V gene data show CDR1 as SGHRS and CDR2 as YFSETQ. V lost 7 bases and J 3 bases, leaving 14 bases between the germline ends. CDR3 amino acids: CASWGGANKNIQYF. CDR3 nucleotides: TGCGCCAGCTGGGGCGGAGCAAACAAAAACATTCAGTACTTC.

The chain has TRBV11-2 and TRBJ1-5; 11 bases align to TRBD1. The ends lost 7 bases at V and 3 bases at J; junction bases unmatched: 5. The CDR3 covers 15 residues. Germline values: CDR1 SGHAT, CDR2 FQNNGV. Here the CDR3 DNA reads TGTGCCAGCACCAAGGACAGGGGGCACAATCAGCCCCAGCATTTT. It codes for CASTKDRGHNQPQHF.

This chain uses TRBV13 with TRBJ2-3; D might be TRBD1 (6 bases). Trimming removed 1 base at V and 4 bases at J, with 6 bases between. Germline V lookup: CDR1 PRHDT, CDR2 FYEKMQ (reference sequence). This CDR3 is built from 13 residues. The CDR3 spells CASSLDRADTQYF. The CDR3 bases are TGTGCCAGCAGCTTAGACAGGGCAGATACGCAGTATTTT.

The chain combines TRBV5-5 with TRBJ2-3; D possibly corresponds to TRBD1 (6 bases). The CDR3 is 17 residues long. Germline CDR1 and CDR2: SGHKS and YYEKEE (reference sequence). V lost 0 bases and J 3 bases, leaving 17 bases between the germline ends. CDR3 coding DNA: TGTGCCAGCAGCTTGGAGGAGTACAGGGCCCTAACAGATACGCAGTATTTT. Its translation is CASSLEEYRALTDTQYF.

The V gene is TRBV6-5, the J gene TRBJ2-6; D gene ambiguous. The V gene's germline CDR1 is MNHEY and CDR2 SVGAGI. There are 13 residues in the CDR3. The V end lost 6 bases, the J end lost 2 bases, and 5 bases lay between the germline ends. This CDR3 is CASSQPGANVLTF. As DNA, the CDR3 is TGTGCCAGCAGCCAACCTGGGGCCAACGTCCTGACTTTC.

The chain combines TRBV6-1 with TRBJ1-4; 7 nucleotides agree with TRBD1. The J segment lost 8 bases and the V segment lost 8 bases, leaving 8 bases of the junction unmatched. Germline V gene data show CDR1 as MNHNS and CDR2 as SASEGT. This CDR3 is built from 13 residues. In DNA, the CDR3 is TGTGCCAGCGCGAACAGGGGAAGGGAAAAACTGTTTTTT. It is translated as CASANRGREKLFF.

The V and J genes are TRBV2 and TRBJ1-5; tentative D call: TRBD1 (6 bases). CDR3 length equals 16 residues. The V and J ends lost 6 bases and 4 bases respectively, with 19 bases between them. Germline assignment: CDR1 SNHLY and CDR2 FYNNEI. For the CDR3, the DNA is TGTGCCAGCAGCGAGAGATCCGGGACACGTAATCAGCCCCAGCATTTT. Protein product: CASSERSGTRNQPQHF.

This chain connects TRBV30 to TRBJ2-1; D uncertain. Trimming removed 4 bases at V and 12 bases at J, with 13 bases between. The CDR3 contains 11 residues. Germline loops: CDR1 GTSNPN, CDR2 SVGIG (reference sequence). DNA of the CDR3: TGTGCCTGGAAGCTAAACGGACGGCAGTTCTTC. Its protein product is CAWKLNGRQFF.

The CDR3 DNA sequence: TGTGCCAGCAGCGTCACCTTTAGCTCCTACAATGAGCAGTTCTTC. Protein sequence: CASSVTFSSYNEQFF. The V call is TRBV9, the J call TRBJ2-1; D gene unclear. With 2 bases removed from V and 0 bases from J, the gap between germline ends came to 9 bases. The CDR3 length is 15 residues. In germline, CDR1 is SGDLS, CDR2 YYNGEE.